A selection of T cell receptor beta chains follows, all from one sample in a study of T cell clones after liver transplantation. Generated by immunoSEQ multiplex PCR, the TCRdb table keeps only in-frame clones and is missing some. The data show tens of thousands of clones, 70% seen once. Sequenced material: CD4+ T cells from blood, taken at the approximately 16-month timepoint. The receptors were gathered from a human patient who received a liver transplant. Some T cells may be transferred from the graft donor. CDR3s leave out the opening cysteine and the closing phenylalanine or tryptophan. A D gene is named only where the DNA matches it firmly.

CDR3aa: ASSHRRTYEQY; v_gene: TRBV6-5; d_gene: .; j_gene: TRBJ2-7
CDR3aa: ASSPSDRVYNSPLH; v_gene: TRBV27; d_gene: TRBD1; j_gene: TRBJ1-6
CDR3aa: ASSQDYEAGSYNEQF; v_gene: TRBV4-1; d_gene: TRBD2; j_gene: TRBJ2-1
CDR3aa: ASSLVQGGGYGYT; v_gene: TRBV7-2; d_gene: .; j_gene: TRBJ1-2
CDR3aa: ASRETGGGYGYT; v_gene: TRBV19; d_gene: TRBD1; j_gene: TRBJ1-2
CDR3aa: ASSQGTAAEAF; v_gene: TRBV7-6; d_gene: TRBD1; j_gene: TRBJ1-1
CDR3aa: TSSKGQGVYNSPLH; v_gene: TRBV1; d_gene: .; j_gene: TRBJ1-6
CDR3aa: ASSSPGTGFTDTQY; v_gene: TRBV5-4; d_gene: TRBD1; j_gene: TRBJ2-3
CDR3aa: ATSRDSLLAGTYEQY; v_gene: TRBV15; d_gene: TRBD2; j_gene: TRBJ2-7
CDR3aa: ASSPRDRGSYEQY; v_gene: TRBV11-1; d_gene: TRBD1; j_gene: TRBJ2-7
CDR3aa: ASRPASMNTEAF; v_gene: TRBV5-1; d_gene: .; j_gene: TRBJ1-1
CDR3aa: ASSLAEGYGTDTQY; v_gene: TRBV5-1; d_gene: .; j_gene: TRBJ2-3
CDR3aa: ASSISRRAADTQY; v_gene: TRBV19; d_gene: .; j_gene: TRBJ2-3
CDR3aa: ATGQSGGETQY; v_gene: TRBV10-2; d_gene: TRBD2; j_gene: TRBJ2-5
CDR3aa: ASSDGTGVSTDTQY; v_gene: TRBV5-1; d_gene: TRBD1; j_gene: TRBJ2-3
CDR3aa: ASRDWTGHPGELF; v_gene: TRBV28; d_gene: TRBD1; j_gene: TRBJ2-2
CDR3aa: ASSRPAPRTDTQY; v_gene: TRBV5-6; d_gene: .; j_gene: TRBJ2-3
CDR3aa: ASTDANTGELF; v_gene: TRBV28; d_gene: .; j_gene: TRBJ2-2
CDR3aa: ASSPTSSGGFGQY; v_gene: TRBV7-2; d_gene: TRBD2; j_gene: TRBJ2-7
CDR3aa: ASSQGSNQPQH; v_gene: TRBV18; d_gene: .; j_gene: TRBJ1-5
CDR3aa: ASSLLVRGDGYT; v_gene: TRBV28; d_gene: TRBD1; j_gene: TRBJ1-2
CDR3aa: ASSLADSGNIQY; v_gene: TRBV7-2; d_gene: .; j_gene: TRBJ2-4
CDR3aa: ASSWTGGYEQY; v_gene: TRBV28; d_gene: TRBD1; j_gene: TRBJ2-7